The entry below describes one T cell receptor beta chain. This entry belongs to a study of T cell repertoires in cytomegalovirus infection. CDR3 size: 15 residues. Trimming took 0 bases from V and 0 from J, leaving 8 bases between them. Germline V gene sequence: CDR1 LGHNT, CDR2 FRNRAP. MiXCR was run by TCRdb on the reads, yielding one entry per CDR3 protein. This table has 200,000 or so distinct CDR3 sequences, under 30% appearing once. This sequence joins TRBV12-5 and TRBJ1-1, with D hard to call. The source of this sequence is a human donor in good health (CMV status not recorded). Some clones in this sample may be carry-over from other donors' samples. The sample taken for sequencing was PBMCs. The CDR3 loop reads CASGLVHTMNTEAFF. CDR3 coding DNA: TGTGCTAGTGGTTTGGTACACACCATGAACACTGAAGCTTTCTTT.